The present T cell receptor (beta chain) was sequenced within a study of identifying expanded T cells in peripheral blood. Study-level results: Differentially abundant clones: about 1.2 between replicates, 16.4 at approximately 14 days, less than 20 at four.

The ends were cut back, 0 bases at V and 8 bases at J, with 9 bases in the middle. The CDR3 has 13 residues. Germline-derived CDR1 and CDR2 are SGHNT and YYREEE (reference sequence). This clone has only one observation. Its antigen remains unknown. Produced via immunoSEQ multiplex PCR; TCRdb's table is partial and in-frame only. The sample has 60,000 to 70,000 clones; roughly 86% are singletons. The sample comprised blood. The rearrangement uses TRBV5-4 and TRBJ2-1, with D unresolved. The TCR comes from a person aged 18-69 years in good health. In nucleotides, the CDR3 is TGTGCCAGCAGCTTGGATGCTGGCGATGAGCAGTTCTTC. Translation gives CASSLDAGDEQFF. The full variable domain, its missing parts supplied by reference TRBV5-4 and TRBJ2-1, is ETGVTQSPTHLIKTRGQQVTLRCSSQSGHNTVSWYQQALGQGPQFIFQYYREEENGRGNFPPRFSGLQFPNYSSELNVNALELDDSALYLCASSLDAGDEQFFGPGTRLTVL.